This passage covers 3 T cell receptor beta chains from one sample sequenced in a study of blood T cell repertoires in COVID-19 (dated by TCRdb to about 2020). The library was prepared using the immunoSEQ multiplex PCR assay. What TCRdb holds here is the immuneACCESS table cut down to in-frame rearrangements. Part of the clones is not present; checked against another copy, under half of the missing clones reflect an unresolved V gene, and the others are unexplained. For this sample the table gives 300,000 to 400,000 clones, of which around 86% were detected only once. The ten largest clones represent about 6% of the sample. Input material: peripheral blood. These receptors were taken from a woman in her fifties or sixties with COVID-19, enrolled during active disease.

The chain has TRBV6-2 or TRBV6-3 and TRBJ1-1; maybe TRBD1 (5 bases). CDR1 MNHEY and CDR2 SVGEGT come from the germline V gene. This CDR3 has 16 amino acids. The ends were cut back, 4 bases at V and 3 bases at J, with 18 bases in the middle. The CDR3 here is CASSSRQPWMDTEAFF. CDR3 DNA: TGTGCCAGCAGTTCCCGACAGCCCTGGATGGACACTGAAGCTTTCTTT.

The rearrangement joins TRBV9 to TRBJ1-2; D uncertain. Germline CDR1 SGDLS, CDR2 YYNGEE. The CDR3 spans 13 residues. The V end lost 0 bases, the J end lost 4 bases, and 7 bases lay between the germline ends. The CDR3 DNA sequence: TGTGCCAGCAGCGTAGGTAATAGCTATGGCTACACCTTC. Translated, it gives CASSVGNSYGYTF.

V gene TRBV7-9 combines with J gene TRBJ2-3, with 9 positions matching TRBD2. V shed 0 bases and J 4 bases; nucleotides not matched to a gene: 8. Per the germline V gene, CDR1 is SEHNR and CDR2 is FQNEAQ (reference sequence). The CDR3 extends over 17 amino acids. The CDR3 DNA sequence: TGTGCCAGCAGCTTAGCGGTAGTAGCGGGAGAATCAGATACGCAGTATTTT. It specifies CASSLAVVAGESDTQYF.